The 21 T cell receptor beta chains below were found in one sample sequenced in a study of liver allograft versus peripheral blood T cells. The wider study: Comparing T cell receptor repertoires in transplanted livers with those in recipients' peripheral blood was part of the design.

From the reads, TCRdb called clonotypes with MiXCR, one entry per CDR3 protein. Of 7,000 to 9,500 distinct CDR3 sequences detected, over 15% appear once; the ten largest clones hold about 4.5%. The receptors were sampled from a human patient who had a liver transplant. Some of these T cells may belong to the graft donor.

At least ten counts were recorded for this clonotype. CDR3: CASSSRGGRDEKLFF. In DNA form, the CDR3 reads TGTGCCAGCAGTTCACGAGGGGGAAGGGATGAAAAACTGTTTTTT. V is TRBV28 and J is TRBJ1-4; tentatively, D is TRBD1 (6 bases). Germline V gives CDR1 MDHEN, CDR2 SYDVKM. Trimming left V 4 bases short and J 6 bases short, with 15 bases between. CDR3 length: 15 amino acids.

This clonotype qualifies as medium-sized. V is TRBV6-5 and J is TRBJ1-4; 7 bases map to TRBD1. The V segment lost 5 bases and the J segment 7 bases; nucleotides outside the gene matches: 10. The CDR3 totals 15 residues. The V gene's germline CDR1 is MNHEY and CDR2 SVGAGI. CDR3 residues: CASSRDRVGGEKLFF. DNA of the CDR3: TGTGCCAGCAGTCGAGACAGGGTTGGGGGTGAAAAACTGTTTTTT.

This clonotype was seen only a few times. V usage is TRBV28 and J usage is TRBJ1-1, with D hard to call. Trimming pared 6 bases from V and 6 bases from J, leaving 17 bases between. Germline CDR1 reads MDHEN; CDR2 reads SYDVKM. The CDR3 consists of 14 residues. The CDR3 DNA follows: TGTGCCAGCAGAAACACCAGGCCGGAAGCTGAAGCTTTCTTT. It codes for CASRNTRPEAEAFF.

This clonotype is medium-sized (0.01 to 0.1%) in the sample. The chain combines TRBV6-5 with TRBJ1-1; D gene unclear. Germline values: CDR1 MNHEY, CDR2 SVGAGI. The CDR3 loop spans 11 amino acids. V lost 8 bases and J 1 base, leaving 5 bases between the germline ends. The CDR3 DNA follows: TGTGCCAGCGCATCGAACACTGAAGCTTTCTTT. This codes for CASASNTEAFF.

This clonotype occurred a few times. The gene calls are TRBV6-2 or TRBV6-3 and TRBJ1-1, with TRBD1 matching 7 bases. The CDR3 spans 14 residues. CDR1 is MNHEY, CDR2 SVGEGT, per germline. Trimming removed 7 bases from V and 0 bases from J; junction bases left unmatched: 5. The CDR3 nucleotides read TGTGCCAGCAATGAGGGGGCTGTGAACACTGAAGCTTTCTTT. Translation gives CASNEGAVNTEAFF.

By frequency in the sample, this clonotype is medium-sized. V and J are TRBV27 and TRBJ1-4; D gene uncertain. This CDR3 has 20 amino acids. The germline gives CDR1 MNHEY, CDR2 SMNVEV (reference sequence). The V and J ends lost 3 bases and 0 bases respectively, with 23 bases between them. The CDR3, as DNA: TGTGCCAGCAGTTTCCCCACCACAATTCGGTTATTGGCAACTAATGAAAAACTGTTTTTT. Translating gives CASSFPTTIRLLATNEKLFF.

This clonotype was found many times. The CDR3 nucleotides are TGTGCCAGCTCGACAGGGGGCGGAACTGAAGCTTTCTTT. Residues: CASSTGGGTEAFF. This sequence joins TRBV18 and TRBJ1-1, with TRBD1 matching 10 bases. This CDR3 contains 13 residues. Germline assignment: CDR1 KGHSH and CDR2 LQKENI. J was trimmed by 5 bases and V by 6 bases; bases with no gene match: 3.

This clonotype has just a few counts. V gene TRBV5-6 combines with J gene TRBJ1-3; D gene ambiguous. The CDR3 runs to 16 residues. CDR1 is SGHDT and CDR2 is YYEEEE in the germline V gene. With 0 bases removed from V and 4 bases from J, the gap between germline ends came to 14 bases. The CDR3 loop is CASSLERRLKGNTIYF. The CDR3 nucleotides read TGTGCCAGCAGCTTGGAGCGCAGGTTAAAAGGAAACACCATATATTTT.

In its sample, this clonotype is medium-sized (0.01 to 0.1%). The chain couples TRBV27 to TRBJ1-4; 8 positions agree with TRBD1. The CDR3 has 13 amino acids. The germline CDR1 and CDR2 sequences are MNHEY and SMNVEV (reference sequence). J was trimmed by 5 bases and V by 6 bases; bases with no gene match: 2. The CDR3, as DNA: TGTGCCAGCAGGGGACAGGTCAATGAAAAACTGTTTTTT. Its protein is CASRGQVNEKLFF. The full variable domain, with the rest looked up from reference TRBV27 and TRBJ1-4, is EAQVTQNPRYLITVTGKKLTVTCSQNMNHEYMSWYRQDPGLGLRQIYYSMNVEVTDKGDVPEGYKVSRKEKRNFPLILESPSPNQTSLYFCASRGQVNEKLFFGSGTQLSVL.

The CDR3 nucleotides read TGTGCCAGCAGCTTAGGACTAGCGGGGGGGGTCACAGATACGCAGTATTTT. This gives the protein CASSLGLAGGVTDTQYF. V is TRBV7-9 and J is TRBJ2-3, with 14 nucleotides matching TRBD2. V was clipped by 1 base and J by 2 bases; unmatched bases: 2. The CDR3 covers 17 residues. The V gene's germline CDR1 is SEHNR and CDR2 FQNEAQ (reference sequence).

This chain connects TRBV28 to TRBJ1-2; tentatively, D is TRBD1 (6 bases). Germline CDR1 and CDR2: MDHEN and SYDVKM. CDR3 length equals 15 residues. The V end lost 6 bases, the J end lost 6 bases, and 20 bases lay between the germline ends. In nucleotides, the CDR3 is TGTGCCAGCAGGCTTACCCATGAGAGGGGGGATGGCTACACCTTC. Translating it yields CASRLTHERGDGYTF.

This clonotype occurred many times. This chain links TRBV14 with TRBJ1-2; no reliable D call. This CDR3 has 12 residues. CDR1 is SGHDN, CDR2 FVKESK, per germline. V was cut by 3 bases and J by 4 bases, with 6 bases left in between. CDR3: CASSQDPYGYTF. The CDR3 DNA follows: TGTGCCAGCAGCCAGGACCCCTATGGCTACACCTTC.

A few counts support this clonotype. The CDR3 reads CASSLGGGYEQYF. CDR3 sequence (DNA): TGTGCCAGCAGCTTGGGGGGGGGCTACGAGCAGTACTTC. The rearrangement uses TRBV5-5 and TRBJ2-7, with 7 bases matching TRBD2. The ends lost 0 bases at V and 3 bases at J; junction bases unmatched: 0. Germline V CDR1 and CDR2: SGHKS, YYEKEE (reference sequence). The length of the CDR3 is 13 residues.

This clonotype is deemed medium-sized. The rearrangement joins TRBV12-3 or TRBV12-4 to TRBJ2-2, with D maybe TRBD2 (5 bases). Trimming took off 6 bases at V and 2 bases at J, with 19 bases between the two ends. The CDR3 has 17 residues. The DNA of the CDR3 is TGTGCCAGCAGCCGCGCATGGCTAGCCGAAAACACCGGGGAGCTGTTTTTT. It is translated as CASSRAWLAENTGELFF.

The chain links TRBV12-3 or TRBV12-4 to TRBJ2-4; perhaps TRBD1 as D (6 bases). V lost 0 bases and J 8 bases, leaving 14 bases between the germline ends. CDR3 size: 15 residues. CDR3 residues: CASSLAFGGVYIQYF. In DNA, the CDR3 is TGTGCCAGCAGTTTAGCGTTTGGGGGCGTGTACATTCAGTACTTC.

This clonotype showed up many times. The chain has TRBV18 and TRBJ1-1; TRBD1 agrees at 7 bases. The length of the CDR3 is 11 residues. Looked up from germline, CDR1 is KGHSH and CDR2 is LQKENI. The J segment lost 12 bases and the V segment lost 8 bases, leaving 9 bases of the junction unmatched. In DNA, the CDR3 is TGTGCCAGCCAGGGGGGAGGGTCGACTTTCTTT. This sequence encodes CASQGGGSTFF.

This clonotype is medium-sized in the sample. An end of the junction does not agree with germline; a read error may underlie this. This chain connects TRBV6-1 to TRBJ2-6, with a possible D match to TRBD1 (6 bases). Germline loops: CDR1 MNHNS, CDR2 SASEGT. This CDR3 region has 11 residues. The CDR3 nucleotides read TGTGCCAGCAGGGCACCCAAAACAGGGTCCTTC. Its translation: CASRAPKTGSF.

This clonotype was seen repeatedly, ten times or more. The chain uses TRBV28 and TRBJ2-1, with TRBD2 identical over 9 bases. The CDR3 is 16 amino acids. Losses at the gene ends were 5 bases for V and 7 bases for J; bases not matched to a gene: 12. CDR1 and CDR2 from the germline V gene are MDHEN and SYDVKM. The CDR3 nucleotides are TGTGCCAGCAGTCCGGGACTAGCACAGAGAGGAAATGAGCAGTTCTTC. Its protein product is CASSPGLAQRGNEQFF.

Concerning this clonotype itself: Being one base from a much bigger clone, this may be a read error. The gene calls are TRBV6-5 and TRBJ2-3; no clear D. The germline CDR1 and CDR2 sequences are MNHEY and SVGAGI. CDR3 size: 11 residues. The CDR3 loop is CASSSLDTKYF. As DNA, the CDR3 is TGTGCCAGCAGTTCGCTGGATACGAAGTATTTT.

The V and J genes are TRBV18 and TRBJ1-6, with TRBD1 matching 9 bases. The CDR3 covers 14 residues. V shed 4 bases and J 9 bases; nucleotides not matched to a gene: 4. Germline assignment: CDR1 KGHSH and CDR2 LQKENI. Here the CDR3 reads CASSRDRAISPLHF. CDR3 nucleotides: TGTGCCAGCTCACGGGACAGGGCGATTTCACCCCTCCACTTT.

This clonotype came up many times. This chain links TRBV7-9 with TRBJ1-4; TRBD1 might be the D (5 bases). The CDR3 length is 19 residues. The V end lost 2 bases, the J end lost 0 bases, and 19 bases lay between the germline ends. Germline CDR1 is SEHNR and CDR2 is FQNEAQ (reference sequence). CDR3 amino acids: CASSLRTGDTFATNEKLFF. For the CDR3, the DNA is TGTGCCAGCAGCTTACGTACAGGAGATACTTTTGCAACTAATGAAAAACTGTTTTTT.